The clone carrying this T cell receptor beta chain was observed a handful of times. Its target is not known. Sample-barcoded 5' priming and a J-beta primer mix drove a second PCR of roughly 6 to 12 cycles. Each CDR3 protein is one row after TCRdb ran MiXCR on the 5' RACE reads. Here the sample spans roughly 2 million distinct CDR3 sequences, roughly 49% being singletons. The sample belongs to a study of blood T cells in healthy people across ages. Overall study: T cells yielded about one barcoded beta molecule per two cells through template switching.

Whole-study results and caveats: Considered underestimates were the diversity estimates obtained from one million T cells. With donor CMV status unknown, expanded clonotype changes were possibly confounded.

The source is a woman aged 40 to 50 in good health. Sequencing was done on a sample of blood.

The CDR3 reads CASSLPPNEGNEQFF. In DNA form, the CDR3 reads TGTGCCAGCAGTTTGCCACCGAATGAGGGCAATGAGCAGTTCTTC. This sequence joins TRBV27 and TRBJ2-1; D may be TRBD2 (5 bases). In germline, CDR1 is MNHEY, CDR2 SMNVEV (reference sequence). The CDR3 has 15 residues. Deletions cut 3 bases from V and 6 bases from J, with 15 bases between.